These 14 T cell receptor beta chains came from one sample sequenced in a study of T cell responses to AZD1222 COVID-19 vaccine. Measured with immunoSEQ multiplex PCR; TCRdb has only the in-frame clones, and not every one. The sample yields 130,000 to 150,000 clones, about 92% seen once. The material was peripheral blood, obtained on day 0 of AZD1222 vaccination. These receptors were obtained from an adult in good health.

The J gene is TRBJ1-1, the V gene TRBV10-3, with D possibly TRBD1 on 5 matching bases. Germline lookup yields CDR1 ENHRY and CDR2 SYGVKD. Trimming took off 10 bases at V and 5 bases at J, with 23 bases between the two ends. The length of the CDR3 is 15 residues. Written as DNA, the CDR3 is TGTGCCACGGGGGGGGGATTTTTGGCGGGAACTGAAGCTTTCTTT. The encoded protein is CATGGGFLAGTEAFF.

The chain has TRBV4-3 and TRBJ1-1, with D uncertain. CDR1 and CDR2 (germline): LGHNA, YSLEER. V was trimmed by 0 bases and J by 11 bases, leaving 16 bases between them. The CDR3 runs to 14 residues. The CDR3 protein is CASSQDGVLGRAFF. In nucleotides, the CDR3 is TGCGCCAGCAGCCAAGATGGGGTTCTCGGTCGGGCTTTCTTT.

V gene TRBV19 combines with J gene TRBJ1-2; a weak D match, TRBD1 (6 bases). Germline V gives CDR1 LNHDA, CDR2 SQIVND (reference sequence). The CDR3 totals 15 residues. Trimming cost V 4 bases and J 6 bases, with 18 bases left between them. CDR3 coding DNA: TGTGCCAGTAGTAAGCAGGGGTTGGTAGTGGATGGCTACACCTTC. The encoded protein is CASSKQGLVVDGYTF.

The V and J genes are TRBV7-9 and TRBJ1-2, with 9 bases that match TRBD1. The germline V gene has CDR1 SEHNR and CDR2 FQNEAQ (reference sequence). Trimming removed 5 bases from V and 2 bases from J; junction bases left unmatched: 3. CDR3 length: 14 amino acids. CDR3 protein: CASSLGTGNYGYTF. In DNA form, the CDR3 reads TGTGCCAGCAGCCTGGGGACAGGGAACTATGGCTACACCTTC.

The chain recombines TRBV24-1 with TRBJ1-5, with D tentatively TRBD1 (6 bases). The CDR3 runs 14 residues. The V end lost 3 bases, the J end lost 3 bases, and 8 bases lay between the germline ends. The germline CDR1 and CDR2 sequences are KGHDR and SFDVKD. The CDR3 is CATSDGQLNQPQHF. The CDR3, as DNA: TGTGCCACCAGTGATGGACAGCTCAATCAGCCCCAGCATTTT.

The chain recombines TRBV6-1 with TRBJ2-7; 9 bases match TRBD1. This CDR3 has 16 residues. Germline CDR1 and CDR2: MNHNS and SASEGT. V trimming: 4 bases; J trimming: 6 bases; junction bases outside the gene matches: 13. In DNA, the CDR3 is TGTGCCAGCAGTGGCTTGGACAGGGGAAGCCGCGGCGAGCAGTACTTC. Amino acids: CASSGLDRGSRGEQYF.

The rearrangement links TRBV28 to TRBJ1-2; 10 bases match TRBD1. J lost 4 bases, V lost 4 bases, and 15 bases had no gene match. The CDR3 runs 18 residues. Per the germline V gene, CDR1 is MDHEN and CDR2 is SYDVKM. As DNA, the CDR3 is TGTGCCAGCAGTTCCTTGTCCCGGGACAGGGGAAGGCGCTATGGCTACACCTTC. Translated: CASSSLSRDRGRRYGYTF.

The chain employs TRBV2 and TRBJ2-3; no firm D call. With 5 bases removed from V and 2 bases from J, the gap between germline ends came to 17 bases. This CDR3 contains 16 residues. CDR1 and CDR2 (germline): SNHLY, FYNNEI. CDR3 DNA sequence: TGTGCCAGCAGTCTTCTACCCCCTTACTCCACAGATACGCAGTATTTT. Translation: CASSLLPPYSTDTQYF.

This chain uses TRBV5-1 with TRBJ1-2, with 9 bases that match TRBD1. The germline V gene has CDR1 SGHRS and CDR2 YFSETQ. The CDR3 covers 16 residues. V lost 0 bases to trimming and J lost 7 bases; unmatched junction nucleotides: 10. CDR3 DNA sequence: TGCGCCAGCAGCTTGGCCGGGACAGGGAGCTTAGGTGGCTACACCTTC. It is translated as CASSLAGTGSLGGYTF.

This sequence joins TRBV10-3 and TRBJ2-3, with no clear D. This CDR3 region has 17 residues. Trimming left V 0 bases short and J 6 bases short, with 19 bases between. Germline assignment: CDR1 ENHRY and CDR2 SYGVKD. In nucleotides, the CDR3 is TGTGCCATCAGTGAGTCCGTTCCGGCAAAAACTTCTGATACGCAGTATTTT. Translated, it gives CAISESVPAKTSDTQYF.

The CDR3 spells CASSLRDRGLNSPLHF. The CDR3 coding sequence is TGTGCCAGCAGCTTACGGGACAGGGGGCTTAATTCACCCCTCCACTTT. The chain links TRBV11-2 to TRBJ1-6, with 12 bases matching TRBD1. CDR3 size: 16 residues. CDR1 and CDR2 (germline): SGHAT, FQNNGV. Trimming cost V 2 bases and J 6 bases; bases outside gene matches: 2. The entire variable domain, with the rest obtained from reference TRBV11-2 and TRBJ1-6, is as follows: EAGVAQSPRYKIIEKRQSVAFWCNPISGHATLYWYQQILGQGPKLLIQFQNNGVVDDSQLPKDRFSAERLKGVDSTLKIQPAKLEDSAVYLCASSLRDRGLNSPLHFGNGTRLTVT.

This chain links TRBV7-2 with TRBJ1-3, with TRBD1 as a possible D gene (5 bases). V was trimmed by 6 bases and J by 0 bases, leaving 15 bases between them. This CDR3 is built from 16 residues. Germline V gene sequence: CDR1 SGHTA, CDR2 FQGNSA. As DNA, the CDR3 is TGTGCCAGCAGTCCTCCGGGACCGAACTCTGGAAACACCATATATTTT. Translation gives CASSPPGPNSGNTIYF.

This chain uses TRBV19 with TRBJ1-2; 9 bases match TRBD1. V trimming: 6 bases; J trimming: 4 bases; junction bases outside the gene matches: 6. The CDR3 loop spans 14 amino acids. Germline V CDR1 and CDR2: LNHDA, SQIVND (reference sequence). The CDR3, as DNA: TGTGCCAGTAGAGGGACAGGGCAGACCTATGGCTACACCTTC. Protein product: CASRGTGQTYGYTF.

The V and J genes are TRBV28 and TRBJ2-7; D is perhaps TRBD1 (6 bases). Trimming left V 5 bases short and J 2 bases short, with 10 bases between. This CDR3 has 13 amino acids. From germline, CDR1 is MDHEN and CDR2 SYDVKM. In DNA form, the CDR3 reads TGTGCCAGCAGTAGACAGGAACCCTACGAGCAGTACTTC. It encodes CASSRQEPYEQYF. Complete variable domain (other parts from reference TRBV28 and TRBJ2-7): DVKVTQSSRYLVKRTGEKVFLECVQDMDHENMFWYRQDPGLGLRLIYFSYDVKMKEKGDIPEGYSVSREKKERFSLILESASTNQTSMYLCASSRQEPYEQYFGPGTRLTVT.